This TCR beta chain was captured in a study of cytomegalovirus exposure and HLA in healthy donors. Sampled while nominally healthy, donors likely had unrecorded immune exposures. Regarding the study as a whole: TCR association rates varied by HLA locus in a later analysis, with DRB1 highest and HLA-C lowest. Per published accounts, TCR beta sequences correctly predicted the HLA-A and HLA-B alleles of most subjects.

The CDR3 spans 15 residues. CDR1 and CDR2 (germline): ENHRY, SYGVKD. Deletions cut 4 bases from V and 0 bases from J, with 12 bases between. It was with 60 Vbeta and 13 Jbeta primers that the PCR ran. Authors' data handling: Later work found roughly 80 million unique TCR beta chains, with about 10 million shared. Repertoires were generated with immunoSEQ multiplex PCR, while TCRdb's copy carries only in-frame clones and drops some. D and trimming come from the DNA, and the V and J calls and clone size come from that table. Of 95,000 to 150,000 clones listed, 15% to 20% were seen once; the top ten hold 2.5% to 3%. With respect to this clone: As yet, its antigen is unknown.

This TCR was recovered from a female donor in good health and CMV-seropositive. The chain joins TRBV10-3 to TRBJ1-1; D possibly corresponds to TRBD1 (6 bases). The sequenced material came from PBMCs. CDR3 nucleotides: TGTGCCATCAGTGGGACAGACCATCTGAACACTGAAGCTTTCTTT. This encodes CAISGTDHLNTEAFF.